Following are 20 T cell receptor beta chains from one sample sequenced in a study of technical replicates of blood from several donors. Assay: immunoSEQ multiplex PCR; the TCRdb copy retains only in-frame clones and omits some. The sample records some 15,000 clones, around 86% being singletons. The sample was PBMCs. These receptors were collected from a human donor in good health.

V gene TRBV4-2 combines with J gene TRBJ2-7; 10 bases are shared with TRBD2. The junction had 11 bases not matched to a gene; V was cut back by 5 bases and J by 1 base. Germline-derived CDR1 and CDR2 are LGHNA and YNFKEQ. CDR3 size: 17 residues. The CDR3 loop reads CASSGGTSAFQSYEQYF. The CDR3, as DNA: TGTGCCAGCAGCGGAGGGACTAGCGCCTTCCAGTCCTACGAGCAGTACTTC.

This sequence joins TRBV7-8 and TRBJ2-1, with D unclear. Germline V gene sequence: CDR1 SGHVS, CDR2 FQNEAQ. Between the trimmed V and J ends, which lost 2 bases and 8 bases, there was a span of 16 bases. The CDR3 is 15 amino acids. This chain's CDR3 is CASSLLLGSRDEQFF. CDR3 sequence (DNA): TGTGCCAGCAGCTTACTTCTTGGTTCTCGGGATGAGCAGTTCTTC.

The sample holds one count of this clone. As DNA, the CDR3 is TGTGCCAGCAGTACAGGGGGCACGGAGACCCAGTACTTC. Its translation: CASSTGGTETQYF. The genes are TRBV28 and TRBJ2-5; 9 bases line up with TRBD1. Germline trimming cut 5 bases from V and 5 bases from J; bases unmatched to any gene: 3. This CDR3 contains 13 residues. Germline V gene lookup returns CDR1 MDHEN and CDR2 SYDVKM.

This chain connects TRBV6-1 to TRBJ2-7; 8 bases map to TRBD1. Germline V lookup: CDR1 MNHNS, CDR2 SASEGT. Unmatched junction bases numbered 12, after V lost 4 bases and J lost 4 bases. This CDR3 spans 16 amino acids. The CDR3 protein is CASSGRQGTFSYEQYF. The CDR3 DNA reads TGTGCCAGCAGTGGGAGACAGGGGACCTTTTCTTACGAGCAGTACTTC.

The chain has TRBV11-2 and TRBJ1-4, with 7 bases identical to TRBD1. Germline assignment: CDR1 SGHAT and CDR2 FQNNGV. The CDR3 has 13 amino acids. With 0 bases clipped from V and 11 bases from J, the junction kept 3 bases outside the gene matches. CDR3 protein: CASSLDRGRKLFF. For the CDR3, the DNA is TGTGCCAGCAGCTTAGACAGGGGGAGGAAACTGTTTTTT.

J is TRBJ1-1 and V is TRBV7-2, with D possibly TRBD1 on 5 matching bases. The CDR3 has 13 residues. The germline V and J ends were trimmed by 3 bases and 1 base, with 6 bases remaining between them. The germline CDR1 and CDR2 sequences are SGHTA and FQGNSA. CDR3 nucleotides: TGTGCCAGCAGCTTCCAGGGGAACACTGAAGCTTTCTTT. It yields the protein CASSFQGNTEAFF.

J is TRBJ2-3 and V is TRBV28; D is uncertain. Germline V lookup: CDR1 MDHEN, CDR2 SYDVKM. CDR3 length: 14 residues. V was pared by 6 bases and J by 1 base, with 11 bases between. The CDR3 here is CASSPREGTDTQYF. CDR3 nucleotides: TGTGCCAGCAGCCCTCGCGAGGGCACAGATACGCAGTATTTT.

The chain recombines TRBV23-1 with TRBJ2-7; 11 bases are a match to TRBD1. TRBV23-1 is recorded as an ORF, its role being uncertain. This CDR3 comprises 15 residues. The trim removed 0 bases at V and 2 bases at J, leaving 0 bases unmatched. CDR3 in amino acids: CASSQSGQGAYEQYF. Here the CDR3 DNA reads TGCGCCAGCAGTCAATCGGGACAGGGGGCCTACGAGCAGTACTTC.

This rearrangement joins TRBV5-1 to TRBJ2-3, with 7 positions matching TRBD1. This CDR3 region has 16 residues. CDR1 is SGHRS, CDR2 YFSETQ, per germline. The ends lost 4 bases at V and 2 bases at J; junction bases unmatched: 10. The CDR3 loop reads CASSIYETGTTDTQYF. In nucleotides, the CDR3 is TGCGCCAGCAGCATATACGAGACAGGGACCACAGATACGCAGTATTTT.

The chain is built from TRBV27 and TRBJ1-1; no clear D. The CDR3 is made up of 14 amino acids. Trimming took off 5 bases at V and 2 bases at J, with 12 bases between the two ends. Germline V gene data show CDR1 as MNHEY and CDR2 as SMNVEV (reference sequence). In nucleotides, the CDR3 is TGTGCCAGCAGTCCCCCGGGAGGCAACACTGAAGCTTTCTTT. Translation gives CASSPPGGNTEAFF.

CDR3: CASSWSSTDTQYF. CDR3 bases: TGTGCCAGCAGCTGGAGCAGCACAGATACGCAGTATTTT. This rearrangement joins TRBV7-9 to TRBJ2-3; D not resolved. Germline CDR1 reads SEHNR; CDR2 reads FQNEAQ (reference sequence). V was cut by 4 bases and J by 0 bases, with 5 bases left in between. The CDR3 sequence is 13 residues long.

This chain uses TRBV7-9 with TRBJ1-4, with 9 bases matching TRBD1. V lost 5 bases and J lost 7; bases outside the gene matches: 11. The CDR3 length is 16 residues. CDR1 and CDR2 (germline): SEHNR, FQNEAQ (reference sequence). This chain's CDR3 is CASSQGQGHKGEKLFF. The CDR3 DNA reads as TGTGCCAGCAGCCAAGGACAGGGGCATAAGGGTGAAAAACTGTTTTTT.

This clone was seen more than once but under ten times. The chain employs TRBV7-9 and TRBJ1-1; a weak D match, TRBD1 (6 bases). V lost 7 bases to trimming and J lost 5 bases, with 17 bases between them. Germline lookup yields CDR1 SEHNR and CDR2 FQNEAQ (reference sequence). The CDR3 is 14 residues long. This chain's CDR3 is CASNGLDTGTEAFF. The CDR3 coding sequence is TGTGCCAGCAATGGCTTGGACACAGGGACTGAAGCTTTCTTT. The full variable domain, in which reference TRBV7-9 and TRBJ1-1 provide the parts outside the CDR3, is DTGVSQNPRHKITKRGQNVTFRCDPISEHNRLYWYRQTLGQGPEFLTYFQNEAQLEKSRLLSDRFSAERPKGSFSTLEIQRTEQGDSAMYLCASNGLDTGTEAFFGQGTRLTVV.

The chain links TRBV9 to TRBJ2-7, with 8 bases matching TRBD1. There are 15 residues in the CDR3. J was trimmed by 0 bases and V by 2 bases; bases with no gene match: 4. CDR1 SGDLS and CDR2 YYNGEE come from the germline V gene. This chain's CDR3 is CASSVRDRNSYEQYF. In DNA, the CDR3 is TGTGCCAGCAGCGTCCGGGACAGGAACTCCTACGAGCAGTACTTC.

This clone was detected only a few times. This chain connects TRBV12-5 to TRBJ1-2, with D uncertain. The germline V gene encodes CDR1 LGHNT and CDR2 FRNRAP. V was cut by 5 bases and J by 8 bases, with 12 bases left in between. The CDR3 contains 12 residues. CDR3 protein: CASGPYSRGYTF. CDR3 DNA: TGTGCTAGTGGTCCCTACAGTCGGGGCTACACCTTC.

The gene calls are TRBV7-9 and TRBJ2-3; unclear D gene. Trimming took off 2 bases at V and 6 bases at J, with 12 bases between the two ends. Germline-derived CDR1 and CDR2 are SEHNR and FQNEAQ (reference sequence). The CDR3 is made up of 14 amino acids. The CDR3 region is CASSLNLLVDTQYF. CDR3 bases: TGTGCCAGCAGCTTAAATTTACTGGTGGATACGCAGTATTTT. The whole variable domain, filled in from reference TRBV7-9 and TRBJ2-3, reads DTGVSQNPRHKITKRGQNVTFRCDPISEHNRLYWYRQTLGQGPEFLTYFQNEAQLEKSRLLSDRFSAERPKGSFSTLEIQRTEQGDSAMYLCASSLNLLVDTQYFGPGTRLTVL.

In its sample, this clone was seen once. V gene TRBV19 combines with J gene TRBJ2-4; tentatively, D is TRBD1 (6 bases). Trimming left V 5 bases short and J 5 bases short, with 13 bases between. The CDR3 is made up of 14 amino acids. Germline V CDR1 and CDR2: LNHDA, SQIVND (reference sequence). CDR3 loop: CASSHRDKQNIQYF. Here the CDR3 DNA reads TGTGCCAGTAGTCACCGGGACAAGCAAAACATTCAGTACTTC. The whole variable domain, filled in from reference TRBV19 and TRBJ2-4, reads DGGITQSPKYLFRKEGQNVTLSCEQNLNHDAMYWYRQDPGQGLRLIYYSQIVNDFQKGDIAEGYSVSREKKESFPLTVTSAQKNPTAFYLCASSHRDKQNIQYFGAGTRLSVL.

The rearrangement joins TRBV5-1 to TRBJ2-2; the D is unclear. Trimming pared 6 bases from V and 4 bases from J, leaving 13 bases between. CDR1 is SGHRS and CDR2 is YFSETQ in the germline V gene. This CDR3 is 14 amino acids long. CDR3 bases: TGCGCCAGCACAGTCCAGGTCGGCACCGGGGAGCTGTTTTTT. It translates to CASTVQVGTGELFF.

The chain uses TRBV28 and TRBJ1-2; TRBD1 is a possible D gene (6 bases). V was pared by 8 bases and J by 6 bases, with 16 bases between. This CDR3 has 13 amino acids. Germline CDR1 MDHEN, CDR2 SYDVKM. The CDR3 sequence: CASGLGTWDGYTF. The CDR3 nucleotides are TGTGCCAGCGGACTCGGGACATGGGATGGCTACACCTTC.

The genes are TRBV9 and TRBJ2-2; no clear D gene. The CDR3 length is 15 residues. Between the trimmed V and J ends, which lost 0 bases and 1 base, there was a span of 7 bases. Germline V gives CDR1 SGDLS, CDR2 YYNGEE. Here the CDR3 reads CASSVAGENTGELFF. The CDR3 nucleotides are TGTGCCAGCAGCGTAGCTGGAGAGAACACCGGGGAGCTGTTTTTT.